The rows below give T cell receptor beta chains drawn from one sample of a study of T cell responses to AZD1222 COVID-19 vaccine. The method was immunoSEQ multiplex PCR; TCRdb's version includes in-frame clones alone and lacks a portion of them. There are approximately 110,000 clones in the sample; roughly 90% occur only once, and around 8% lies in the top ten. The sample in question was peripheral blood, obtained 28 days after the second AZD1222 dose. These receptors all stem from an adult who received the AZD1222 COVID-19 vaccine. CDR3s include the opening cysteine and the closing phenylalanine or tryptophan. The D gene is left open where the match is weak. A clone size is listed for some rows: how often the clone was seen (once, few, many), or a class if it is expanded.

CDR3 protein: CASRLIGWETQYF
CDR3 DNA: TGTGCCAGCAGGCTAATAGGTTGGGAGACCCAGTACTTC
V gene: TRBV28
D gene: -
J gene: TRBJ2-5
clone size: -

CDR3 protein: CASSLLAGTPGEQYF
CDR3 DNA: TGTGCCAGCAGTTTACTAGCGGGAACCCCGGGCGAGCAGTACTTC
V gene: TRBV28
D gene: TRBD2
J gene: TRBJ2-7
clone size: -

CDR3 protein: CASSLVFPGEAFF
CDR3 DNA: TGTGCCAGCAGCTTAGTGTTTCCCGGTGAAGCTTTCTTT
V gene: TRBV11-3
D gene: -
J gene: TRBJ1-1
clone size: -

CDR3 protein: CASSLGPTEAFF
CDR3 DNA: TGTGCCAGCAGTTTAGGACCCACTGAAGCTTTCTTT
V gene: TRBV28
D gene: -
J gene: TRBJ1-1
clone size: -

CDR3 protein: CASGISGGKETQYF
CDR3 DNA: TGTGCCAGCGGGATTAGCGGGGGCAAAGAGACCCAGTACTTC
V gene: TRBV28
D gene: TRBD2
J gene: TRBJ2-5
clone size: -

CDR3 protein: CASRTSGSWNEQFF
CDR3 DNA: TGTGCCAGCAGGACGAGCGGGAGTTGGAATGAGCAGTTCTTC
V gene: TRBV28
D gene: TRBD2
J gene: TRBJ2-1
clone size: -

CDR3 protein: CASSLPRTGGEETQYF
CDR3 DNA: TGTGCCAGCAGCCTTCCCCGGACAGGGGGCGAGGAGACCCAGTACTTC
V gene: TRBV3-1/TRBV3-2
D gene: TRBD1
J gene: TRBJ2-5
clone size: -

CDR3 protein: CASSQVTRGTDTQYF
CDR3 DNA: TGTGCCAGCAGCCAAGTCACGAGGGGGACAGATACGCAGTATTTT
V gene: TRBV3-1/TRBV3-2
D gene: -
J gene: TRBJ2-3
clone size: -

CDR3 protein: CASSLAKGSGALETQYF
CDR3 DNA: TGTGCCAGCAGCTTGGCCAAGGGTAGCGGGGCTCTTGAGACCCAGTACTTC
V gene: TRBV5-4
D gene: TRBD2
J gene: TRBJ2-5
clone size: -

CDR3 protein: CASSLVVTGSSGNTIYF
CDR3 DNA: TGTGCCAGCAGCTTGGTCGTGACAGGTTCTTCTGGAAACACCATATATTTT
V gene: TRBV5-6
D gene: -
J gene: TRBJ1-3
clone size: once

CDR3 protein: CASSIRGGMLGNTIYF
CDR3 DNA: TGTGCCAGTAGTATACGAGGAGGGATGCTCGGAAACACCATATATTTT
V gene: TRBV19
D gene: -
J gene: TRBJ1-3
clone size: -

CDR3 protein: CASSTPDRGRRSPLHF
CDR3 DNA: TGTGCCAGCAGCACGCCGGACAGGGGGCGCCGCTCACCCCTCCACTTT
V gene: TRBV5-4
D gene: TRBD1
J gene: TRBJ1-6
clone size: -

CDR3 protein: CASGRPSRAVNEQFF
CDR3 DNA: TGTGCCAGCGGCAGGCCCTCCCGAGCCGTCAATGAGCAGTTCTTC
V gene: TRBV2
D gene: -
J gene: TRBJ2-1
clone size: -

CDR3 protein: CASSRINRGRIPYEQYF
CDR3 DNA: TGTGCCAGCAGTAGAATCAACAGGGGGCGAATACCCTACGAGCAGTACTTC
V gene: TRBV28
D gene: TRBD1
J gene: TRBJ2-7
clone size: -

CDR3 protein: CASSQDEDRAPPGANVLTF
CDR3 DNA: TGCGCCAGCAGCCAAGATGAGGACAGGGCCCCCCCTGGGGCCAACGTCCTGACTTTC
V gene: TRBV4-1
D gene: TRBD1
J gene: TRBJ2-6
clone size: -

CDR3 protein: CASSPYENRNAFF
CDR3 DNA: TGTGCCAGCAGTCCCTATGAAAACCGAAACGCTTTCTTT
V gene: TRBV7-8
D gene: -
J gene: TRBJ1-1
clone size: -

CDR3 protein: CASSIGSLGYTF
CDR3 DNA: TGTGCCAGCAGCATCGGTTCTCTTGGCTACACCTTC
V gene: TRBV12-3/TRBV12-4
D gene: -
J gene: TRBJ1-2
clone size: -

CDR3 protein: CASSSAREAEQYF
CDR3 DNA: TGTGCCAGCAGCTCTGCGAGGGAGGCCGAGCAGTACTTC
V gene: TRBV5-6
D gene: -
J gene: TRBJ2-7
clone size: -

CDR3 protein: CASVSRTGVYEQFF
CDR3 DNA: TGTGCCAGCGTATCCCGGACAGGGGTCTATGAGCAGTTCTTC
V gene: TRBV6-6
D gene: TRBD1
J gene: TRBJ2-1
clone size: -

CDR3 protein: CASSLSWTSGLRETQYF
CDR3 DNA: TGTGCCAGCAGTTTAAGTTGGACTAGCGGGCTCCGGGAGACCCAGTACTTC
V gene: TRBV27
D gene: TRBD2
J gene: TRBJ2-5
clone size: -

CDR3 protein: CASSRARGGWRGNQPQHF
CDR3 DNA: TGTGCCAGTAGTCGCGCCAGAGGGGGGTGGAGGGGCAATCAGCCCCAGCATTTT
V gene: TRBV19
D gene: -
J gene: TRBJ1-5
clone size: -

CDR3 protein: CASRPPGQGANEQFF
CDR3 DNA: TGTGCCAGCAGGCCGCCGGGACAGGGGGCAAATGAGCAGTTCTTC
V gene: TRBV28
D gene: TRBD1
J gene: TRBJ2-1
clone size: -

CDR3 protein: CASSQDYLGGRHTEAFF
CDR3 DNA: TGTGCCAGCAGCCAAGATTATCTTGGGGGTCGGCACACTGAAGCTTTCTTT
V gene: TRBV14
D gene: -
J gene: TRBJ1-1
clone size: once

CDR3 protein: CASSFNRYEQYF
CDR3 DNA: TGTGCCAGCAGTTTCAACAGATACGAGCAGTACTTC
V gene: TRBV12-3/TRBV12-4
D gene: -
J gene: TRBJ2-7
clone size: -

CDR3 protein: CASSGAGGPYEQYF
CDR3 DNA: TGTGCCAGCAGCGGGGCGGGAGGGCCTTACGAGCAGTACTTC
V gene: TRBV14
D gene: TRBD2
J gene: TRBJ2-7
clone size: -

CDR3 protein: CASSRGDLSGEKLFF
CDR3 DNA: TGTGCCAGCAGCAGGGGGGACCTCTCAGGCGAAAAACTGTTTTTT
V gene: TRBV2
D gene: TRBD1
J gene: TRBJ1-4
clone size: -

CDR3 protein: CASSSPGGLYGYTF
CDR3 DNA: TGTGCCAGCAGCTCGCCAGGGGGTCTCTATGGCTACACCTTC
V gene: TRBV5-4
D gene: TRBD1
J gene: TRBJ1-2
clone size: -

CDR3 protein: CATSRDSFPYEQYF
CDR3 DNA: TGTGCCACCAGCAGGGACAGCTTCCCTTACGAGCAGTACTTC
V gene: TRBV15
D gene: -
J gene: TRBJ2-7
clone size: -

CDR3 protein: CASTVGGVNYGYTF
CDR3 DNA: TGTGCCAGCACCGTGGGAGGGGTGAACTATGGCTACACCTTC
V gene: TRBV28
D gene: -
J gene: TRBJ1-2
clone size: -